This T cell receptor beta chain is from a study of T cells after yellow fever vaccination. Germline-derived CDR1 and CDR2 are SGHAT and FQNNGV. The J segment lost 1 base and the V segment lost 2 bases, leaving 1 base of the junction unmatched. This CDR3 region has 16 residues. Universal primer sites and UMIs were introduced during 5'RACE template-switching synthesis of TCR cDNA. Via MiXCR, TCRdb re-called the 5' RACE reads, giving one row per CDR3 protein. This sample has roughly 240,000 distinct CDR3 sequences; roughly 6.2% occur once, and the top ten carry more than 0.85%. Study results and limitations: Most clones from primary vaccination were detected again post-booster (roughly 96% CD4, 70% to 90% CD8). The CD4 compartment and the CD8 compartment contained a small share of clonotypes in common.

Comment on this clonotype: Its antigen is unidentified.

This clonotype was sampled from a man aged 25 to 40 who received the YFV17D yellow fever vaccine. The sample here was CD4+ T cells sorted from PBMCs, taken on the day of the yellow fever booster vaccination. The chain couples TRBV11-2 to TRBJ2-3; TRBD2 matches at 12 bases. CDR3 loop: CASSLLAGGRTDTQYF. CDR3 bases: TGTGCCAGCAGCTTACTAGCGGGAGGGCGCACAGATACGCAGTATTTT.